Listed here are 3 T cell receptor beta chains from one sample, sequenced in a study of identical twins. Via MiXCR, TCRdb re-called the 5' RACE reads, giving one row per CDR3 protein. The table includes 200,000 to 300,000 distinct CDR3 sequences, 6% to 8.5% detected once. This sample also appeared in a second study, on yellow fever vaccine responses in identical twins.

Sequencing used CD8+ T cells sorted from blood. Receptors were obtained from a woman aged 18-29 years in good health.

This clonotype has ten or more counts. The J gene is TRBJ2-7, the V gene TRBV29-1; D tentatively reads TRBD1 or TRBD2 (6 bases each). Trimming stripped 6 bases from V and 2 bases from J, with 23 bases between. There are 16 residues in the CDR3. CDR1 and CDR2 from the germline V gene are SQVTM and ANQGSEA. Written as DNA, the CDR3 is TGCAGCGTGGAGGGGGGACCCGCGCTGCCAGCCTACGAGCAGTACTTC. Translated: CSVEGGPALPAYEQYF.

This clonotype occurred a few times. The chain has TRBV28 and TRBJ2-2, with D unclear. V shed 3 bases and J shed 1 base, with 9 bases lying between them. The CDR3 totals 15 residues. From germline, CDR1 is MDHEN and CDR2 SYDVKM. CDR3 coding DNA: TGTGCCAGCAGTTTGTGGCGGAAGAACACCGGGGAGCTGTTTTTT. It is translated as CASSLWRKNTGELFF.

The V gene is TRBV12-5, the J gene TRBJ2-7, with D perhaps TRBD2 (5 bases). CDR3 length: 17 residues. Germline CDR1 LGHNT, CDR2 FRNRAP. Trimming took off 0 bases at V and 4 bases at J, with 19 bases between the two ends. CDR3 nucleotides: TGTGCTAGTGGTTTGGTAGGGAGTCGTGCTGTGGGTTACGAGCAGTACTTC. Its protein product is CASGLVGSRAVGYEQYF.